The 22 T cell receptor beta chains given below trace back to one sample, sequenced in a study of identical twins (dated by TCRdb to the mid-2010s). The method was 5' RACE. Sequenced using an Illumina HiSeq 2000. The public reads were reanalyzed by TCRdb: fastp trimming at Q25, MiXCR alignment, in-frame beta chains only. Each entry is one CDR3 protein sequence, shown with its most common DNA and genes. The sample includes fewer than 250,000 distinct CDR3 sequences, with less than 10% observed a single time. The ten largest clones represent over 4.5% of the sample. Sequencing input: memory (CD45RO+) T cells sorted from blood. The sample's cell subset or site, from its label and the paper: CD45RO+ enriched T cells. These receptors originate from a woman aged 18-29 years in good health.

This clonotype was seen ten or more times. This chain links TRBV12-3 or TRBV12-4 with TRBJ2-1; 10 bases are a match to TRBD1. The V segment lost 5 bases and the J segment 5 bases; nucleotides outside the gene matches: 6. The CDR3 is 15 residues long. The CDR3 loop reads CASSGDRGNDNEQFF. The DNA for the CDR3 is TGTGCCAGCAGTGGGGACAGGGGTAACGACAATGAGCAGTTCTTC.

The chain carries TRBV27 and TRBJ2-2; D possibly uses TRBD1 or TRBD2 (5 bases each). Deletions cut 2 bases from V and 3 bases from J, with 10 bases between. Germline CDR1 and CDR2: MNHEY and SMNVEV (reference sequence). The CDR3 contains 15 residues. The CDR3 DNA reads TGTGCCAGCAGTTTAGAGGGGCTTCACACCGGGGAGCTGTTTTTT. The encoded protein is CASSLEGLHTGELFF.

This clonotype was picked up a small number of times. The rearrangement uses TRBV5-6 and TRBJ2-3, with 11 bases fitting TRBD2. This CDR3 comprises 17 residues. Germline CDR1 is SGHDT and CDR2 is YYEEEE. The trim removed 0 bases at V and 1 base at J, leaving 4 bases unmatched. The CDR3, as DNA: TGTGCCAGCAGCTTGGCCACTAGCGGGGGCCGCACAGATACGCAGTATTTT. It encodes CASSLATSGGRTDTQYF.

This clonotype was seen only a few times. J is TRBJ1-3 and V is TRBV9, with a tentative D call TRBD1 (5 bases). The CDR3 contains 13 residues. V was shortened by 3 bases and J by 11 bases, with 15 bases between the two germline ends. CDR1 and CDR2 from the germline V gene are SGDLS and YYNGEE. The CDR3: CASSATGEGAIYF. CDR3 DNA: TGTGCCAGCAGCGCAACAGGTGAAGGTGCCATATATTTT.

Only a few counts were recorded for this clonotype. J is TRBJ1-3 and V is TRBV27, with D maybe TRBD1 (5 bases). CDR1 and CDR2 (germline): MNHEY, SMNVEV (reference sequence). The CDR3 length is 15 residues. Trimming took 5 bases from V and 0 from J, leaving 11 bases between them. In DNA, the CDR3 is TGTGCCAGCAGTAGGGGCGGCCTCTCTGGAAACACCATATATTTT. Amino acid sequence: CASSRGGLSGNTIYF.

The chain joins TRBV29-1 to TRBJ1-1; 7 positions match TRBD1. CDR3 length equals 13 residues. Germline trimming cut 8 bases from V and 5 bases from J; bases unmatched to any gene: 11. Germline lookup yields CDR1 SQVTM and CDR2 ANQGSEA. This CDR3 reads CSPRQGWETEAFF. CDR3 bases: TGCAGCCCCAGACAGGGATGGGAGACTGAAGCTTTCTTT.

The gene calls are TRBV11-3 and TRBJ1-4; D possibly corresponds to TRBD1 (6 bases). Trimming shortened V by 1 base and J by 2 bases, and 8 bases separated the two germline ends. Germline V lookup: CDR1 SGHNT, CDR2 YENEEA. The CDR3 has 15 residues. The CDR3 DNA sequence: TGTGCCAGCAGCTTAGTGGACAGCACTAATGAAAAACTGTTTTTT. This gives the protein CASSLVDSTNEKLFF.

The V gene is TRBV3-1, the J gene TRBJ2-3; maybe TRBD2 (5 bases). The CDR3 is made up of 19 amino acids. V lost 2 bases and J 0 bases, leaving 21 bases between the germline ends. Germline V gives CDR1 LGHDT, CDR2 YNNKEL (reference sequence). DNA for the CDR3: TGTGCCAGCAGCCAATTACGAAAGCGGCACACCCCTAGCACAGATACGCAGTATTTT. The encoded protein is CASSQLRKRHTPSTDTQYF.

The chain couples TRBV6-1 to TRBJ2-7; D possibly corresponds to TRBD2 (6 bases). Germline V gene sequence: CDR1 MNHNS, CDR2 SASEGT. Deletions cut 6 bases from V and 0 bases from J, with 12 bases between. The CDR3 extends over 14 amino acids. The chain's CDR3 is CASRMDGSSYEQYF. DNA of the CDR3: TGTGCCAGCAGGATGGACGGGAGCTCCTACGAGCAGTACTTC.

This clonotype has a handful of counts. This chain joins TRBV7-3 and TRBJ2-1; 12 bases are a match to TRBD2. Germline CDR1 and CDR2: SGHTA and FQGTGA. The J segment lost 7 bases and the V segment lost 2 bases, leaving 6 bases of the junction unmatched. The CDR3 sequence is 16 residues long. CDR3 residues: CASSLASGGAGNEQFF. The CDR3 nucleotides are TGTGCCAGCAGCTTAGCTAGCGGGGGGGCAGGTAATGAGCAGTTCTTC.

In this sample, this clonotype turned up a few times. The chain uses TRBV20-1 and TRBJ2-5, with TRBD1 identical over 8 bases. The CDR3 covers 13 residues. The V gene's germline CDR1 is DFQATT and CDR2 SNEGSKA (reference sequence). The V gene end was trimmed by 2 bases and the J gene end by 4 bases; junction bases not matched to a gene: 3. The CDR3 DNA follows: TGCAGTGCTAGACGGACAGGGCGAGAGACCCAGTACTTC. The encoded protein is CSARRTGRETQYF.

The chain recombines TRBV11-2 with TRBJ2-3; D gene unclear. Germline assignment: CDR1 SGHAT and CDR2 FQNNGV. Trimming removed 3 bases from V and 4 bases from J, with 14 bases in between. This CDR3 is built from 15 residues. This CDR3 reads CASSLHLEASDTQYF. The CDR3 nucleotides are TGTGCCAGCAGCTTGCACCTGGAAGCATCAGATACGCAGTATTTT.

The table lists this clonotype with a few counts. The V call is TRBV20-1, the J call TRBJ1-1; 9 nucleotides agree with TRBD1. Germline V gene data show CDR1 as DFQATT and CDR2 as SNEGSKA (reference sequence). This CDR3 has 11 residues. V gave up 5 bases and J gave up 11 bases; unmatched junction bases: 6. CDR3: CSAGGQGAAFF. The CDR3 DNA reads TGCAGTGCTGGGGGACAGGGTGCGGCTTTCTTT.

The gene calls are TRBV20-1 and TRBJ2-1, with 7 bases that match TRBD2. This CDR3 has 14 residues. Trimming removed 5 bases from V and 10 bases from J; junction bases left unmatched: 14. In germline, CDR1 is DFQATT, CDR2 SNEGSKA (reference sequence). The CDR3 DNA reads TGCAGTGCTGGTAGTGGGAGGGAATTGATGGAGCAGTTCTTC. It yields the protein CSAGSGRELMEQFF.

This clonotype was counted ten times or more. The CDR3 coding sequence is TGTGCCAGCAGTCCGGGACAGTACGAGCAGTACTTC. It is translated as CASSPGQYEQYF. The genes are TRBV12-3 or TRBV12-4 and TRBJ2-7; TRBD1 matches at 7 bases. The CDR3 totals 12 residues. Unmatched junction bases numbered 2, after V lost 5 bases and J lost 4 bases.

The chain recombines TRBV5-1 with TRBJ2-2, with D uncertain. Per germline, CDR1 SGHRS and CDR2 YFSETQ. The CDR3 is 16 amino acids. V dropped 0 bases and J dropped 0 bases, with 9 bases sitting between them. The CDR3 protein is CASSLAILANTGELFF. CDR3 DNA: TGCGCCAGCAGCTTGGCCATTTTGGCGAACACCGGGGAGCTGTTTTTT.

This clonotype was counted between two and nine times. The V and J genes are TRBV27 and TRBJ2-7; 8 bases align to TRBD2. The J segment lost 3 bases and the V segment lost 4 bases, leaving 8 bases of the junction unmatched. The CDR3 loop spans 15 amino acids. Germline loops: CDR1 MNHEY, CDR2 SMNVEV (reference sequence). CDR3 residues: CASSSSGGSRYEQYF. The DNA of the CDR3 is TGTGCCAGCAGTTCCAGCGGGGGATCCCGCTACGAGCAGTACTTC.

This clonotype was found a few times. The chain combines TRBV10-3 with TRBJ2-1; 9 nucleotides align to TRBD2. V shed 4 bases, J shed 6 bases, and the junction held 7 bases outside the gene matches. CDR3 length equals 15 residues. Germline V gene lookup returns CDR1 ENHRY and CDR2 SYGVKD. DNA of the CDR3: TGTGCCATCAGTGCGGGGGGCGGGAGGGCCAATGAGCAGTTCTTC. Protein sequence: CAISAGGGRANEQFF.

This clonotype turned up a few times. CDR3 protein: CASSSTGSGSDEQYF. CDR3 sequence (DNA): TGCGCCAGCAGTTCTACCGGGAGCGGGTCGGACGAGCAGTACTTC. The V call is TRBV5-1, the J call TRBJ2-7; possibly TRBD2 for D (6 bases). Trimming cost V 5 bases and J 5 bases, with 20 bases left between them. Germline loops: CDR1 SGHRS, CDR2 YFSETQ. The CDR3 consists of 15 residues.

This clonotype turned up a few times. The chain uses TRBV29-1 and TRBJ2-1; D gene ambiguous. Germline CDR1 reads SQVTM; CDR2 reads ANQGSEA. V shed 5 bases and J shed 9 bases, with 20 bases lying between them. The CDR3 has 14 amino acids. The CDR3 bases are TGCAGCGTTCTAAAGCCAGGTAAAATCGGTGAGCAGTTCTTC. Encoded protein: CSVLKPGKIGEQFF.

This clonotype was counted a few times. This chain connects TRBV6-5 to TRBJ2-7, with D unresolved. Trimming pared 4 bases from V and 8 bases from J, leaving 21 bases between. The germline CDR1 and CDR2 sequences are MNHEY and SVGAGI. The CDR3 totals 15 residues. CDR3 bases: TGTGCCAGCAGTTTTTTGGGCCTTATGCAAAAGAAGCAGTACTTC. It translates to CASSFLGLMQKKQYF.

The chain has TRBV20-1 and TRBJ2-5, with 9 bases lining up with TRBD2. V lost 3 bases, J lost 2 bases, and 10 bases stayed unmatched. The CDR3 is 16 amino acids. In germline, CDR1 is DFQATT, CDR2 SNEGSKA (reference sequence). This CDR3 is CSASPYSGGRQETQYF. Written as DNA, the CDR3 is TGCAGTGCTAGCCCTTATAGCGGGGGAAGGCAAGAGACCCAGTACTTC.